This T cell receptor beta chain was recovered during a study of T cells in Graves' hyperthyroidism and ophthalmopathy. Study-wide results and caveats: Ophthalmopathy got predicted by the model a median approximately six months before its onset.

The V end lost 6 bases, the J end lost 5 bases, and 20 bases lay between the germline ends. Germline loops: CDR1 LGHDT, CDR2 YNNKEL (reference sequence). The CDR3 runs 17 residues. This clonotype has a single count. Its antigen is undetermined. Regions amplified from RNA transcripts were the TCR beta CDR3 regions. In the first-round RT-PCR of the TCR CDR3, the HTBI primer set was used. TCRdb re-analysed the multiplex PCR reads in MiXCR, keeping a single row per CDR3 protein. The data show hundreds of thousands of distinct CDR3 sequences, 35% to 40% seen once. Sequencing used blood. This receptor was identified in a man between 18 and 35 years old with Graves' hyperthyroidism. The V gene is TRBV3-1, the J gene TRBJ1-6; the D gene is possibly TRBD1 (6 bases). CDR3 residues: CASSQRRGQLDNSPLHF. DNA of the CDR3: TGTGCCAGCAGTCAGAGGCGCGGACAGCTAGATAATTCACCCCTCCACTTT.